Listed here are 15 T cell receptor beta chains from one sample, sequenced in a study of blood T cells in healthy people across ages. A second PCR of roughly 7 to 11 cycles used a sample-barcoded 5' primer and a J-beta primer mix. TCRdb processed the 5' RACE reads anew with MiXCR; each CDR3 protein has one entry. The sample yields about 1.1 million distinct CDR3 sequences, under 40% seen once. What was sequenced was blood. These receptors all stem from a man aged 18 to 35 in good health.

A few counts support this clonotype. The rearrangement uses TRBV6-5 and TRBJ2-1; TRBD1 matches 9 bases. V dropped 9 bases and J dropped 8; count of bases not matched to a gene: 5. Germline assignment: CDR1 MNHEY and CDR2 SVGAGI. CDR3 length: 12 residues. The CDR3 here is CASSGTGYEQFF. The CDR3 coding sequence is TGTGCCAGTTCCGGGACAGGGTATGAGCAGTTCTTC.

This chain uses TRBV11-1 with TRBJ2-1; 10 nucleotides line up with TRBD2. This CDR3 is 16 amino acids long. The germline V gene encodes CDR1 SGHAT and CDR2 FQDESV (reference sequence). The V segment lost 5 bases and the J segment 9 bases; nucleotides outside the gene matches: 13. DNA for the CDR3: TGTGCCAGCAGCGCTCAGCGGGGGGGATACAATGGTGAGCAGTTCTTC. Translated, it gives CASSAQRGGYNGEQFF.

This clonotype was detected a few times. The V gene is TRBV27, the J gene TRBJ2-2, with D perhaps TRBD1 or TRBD2 (5 bases each). The CDR3 consists of 13 residues. CDR1 MNHEY and CDR2 SMNVEV come from the germline V gene (reference sequence). V dropped 4 bases and J dropped 7 bases, with 10 bases sitting between them. CDR3 nucleotides: TGTGCCAGCAGTTGGGACCGGGACGGGGAGCTGTTTTTT. It translates to CASSWDRDGELFF.

This chain links TRBV20-1 with TRBJ2-7; D gene ambiguous. Germline-derived CDR1 and CDR2 are DFQATT and SNEGSKA (reference sequence). V lost 4 bases to trimming and J lost 5 bases, with 9 bases between them. The CDR3 has 11 amino acids. The chain's CDR3 is CSATEMHEQYF. CDR3 nucleotide sequence: TGCAGTGCTACCGAGATGCACGAGCAGTACTTC.

The chain links TRBV12-3 or TRBV12-4 to TRBJ2-5; maybe TRBD2 (6 bases). V was pared by 4 bases and J by 13 bases, with 16 bases between. The CDR3 is made up of 12 amino acids. DNA for the CDR3: TGTGCCAGCAGTTGGGGGGTTCACGAGCGGTACTTC. Translating it yields CASSWGVHERYF.

The V and J genes are TRBV5-1 and TRBJ2-5; maybe TRBD1 (5 bases). V was pared by 3 bases and J by 4 bases, with 19 bases between. The CDR3 totals 16 residues. Germline V lookup: CDR1 SGHRS, CDR2 YFSETQ. DNA of the CDR3: TGCGCCAGCAGCTACCTGGCGGCAGTTCAGGGAGAGACCCAGTACTTC. Its protein is CASSYLAAVQGETQYF.

V gene TRBV11-1 combines with J gene TRBJ2-2, with D possibly TRBD1 on 6 matching bases. Trimming removed 5 bases at V and 3 bases at J, with 13 bases between. CDR3 size: 15 residues. Germline CDR1 reads SGHAT; CDR2 reads FQDESV (reference sequence). The CDR3 here is CASSVTGHDTGELFF. The DNA of the CDR3 is TGTGCCAGCAGCGTGACGGGACATGACACCGGGGAGCTGTTTTTT. The full variable domain, rest sourced from reference TRBV11-1 and TRBJ2-2, is EAEVAQSPRYKITEKSQAVAFWCDPISGHATLYWYRQILGQGPELLVQFQDESVVDDSQLPKDRFSAERLKGVDSTLKIQPAELGDSAMYLCASSVTGHDTGELFFGEGSRLTVL.

The rearrangement uses TRBV9 and TRBJ2-7; no clear D. Trimming removed 0 bases at V and 3 bases at J, with 7 bases between. Per the germline V gene, CDR1 is SGDLS and CDR2 is YYNGEE. The CDR3 runs 13 residues. The CDR3 DNA follows: TGTGCCAGCAGCGTAGAAGATGACTACGAGCAGTACTTC. This gives the protein CASSVEDDYEQYF.

The chain combines TRBV7-2 with TRBJ1-2; TRBD1 might be the D (5 bases). The length of the CDR3 is 15 residues. V dropped 5 bases and J dropped 8 bases, with 21 bases sitting between them. CDR1 and CDR2 from the germline V gene are SGHTA and FQGNSA. This chain's CDR3 is CASSPRQPGSYGYTF. The CDR3 DNA sequence: TGTGCCAGCAGCCCTAGACAGCCAGGCTCTTACGGCTACACCTTC.

The sample holds a few counts of this clonotype. The chain combines TRBV12-3 or TRBV12-4 with TRBJ1-2, with 8 bases aligning to TRBD1. V lost 5 bases, J lost 8 bases, and 10 bases stayed unmatched. The CDR3 has 14 residues. The CDR3 protein is CASSNSQGAGGYTF. The CDR3 coding sequence is TGTGCCAGCAGTAATAGTCAGGGGGCCGGGGGCTACACCTTC.

Here the CDR3 reads CSHGKRTGVDGYTF. CDR3 in DNA: TGCAGCCACGGAAAAAGAACGGGGGTAGATGGCTACACCTTC. This chain joins TRBV29-1 and TRBJ1-2, with D possibly matching TRBD1 (5 bases). The CDR3 runs 14 residues. The V and J ends lost 8 bases and 6 bases respectively, with 22 bases between them. Germline CDR1 and CDR2: SQVTM and ANQGSEA.

The chain recombines TRBV5-1 with TRBJ2-3, with a tentative D call TRBD1 (5 bases). Trimming cost V 2 bases and J 2 bases, with 12 bases left between them. CDR3 length: 15 amino acids. Germline lookup yields CDR1 SGHRS and CDR2 YFSETQ. As DNA, the CDR3 is TGCGCCAGCAGCTTTCGTGGCAGGGACACAGATACGCAGTATTTT. Translation gives CASSFRGRDTDTQYF.

This sequence joins TRBV4-2 and TRBJ2-3, with 10 nucleotides matching TRBD2. This CDR3 has 16 amino acids. Germline V gene data show CDR1 as LGHNA and CDR2 as YNFKEQ. The V segment lost 5 bases and the J segment 2 bases; nucleotides outside the gene matches: 7. The CDR3 spells CASSSLAGANTDTQYF. The CDR3, as DNA: TGTGCCAGCAGCTCGCTAGCGGGGGCCAACACAGATACGCAGTATTTT.

The chain couples TRBV27 to TRBJ1-2; no definite D call. Per germline, CDR1 MNHEY and CDR2 SMNVEV (reference sequence). The CDR3 consists of 15 residues. V was cut by 2 bases and J by 6 bases, with 16 bases left in between. CDR3 sequence reads: CASSLGPRPGDGYTF. The DNA for the CDR3 is TGTGCCAGCAGTTTAGGGCCTCGACCAGGAGATGGCTACACCTTC.

CDR3 DNA sequence: TGTGCCTGGAGTAGGGGGGGCGAAGGGGATACGCAGTATTTT. Translating it yields CAWSRGGEGDTQYF. The rearrangement joins TRBV30 to TRBJ2-3; possibly TRBD2 for D (7 bases). This CDR3 contains 14 residues. Germline CDR1 is GTSNPN and CDR2 is SVGIG (reference sequence). V gave up 2 bases and J gave up 6 bases, with 15 bases separating them.